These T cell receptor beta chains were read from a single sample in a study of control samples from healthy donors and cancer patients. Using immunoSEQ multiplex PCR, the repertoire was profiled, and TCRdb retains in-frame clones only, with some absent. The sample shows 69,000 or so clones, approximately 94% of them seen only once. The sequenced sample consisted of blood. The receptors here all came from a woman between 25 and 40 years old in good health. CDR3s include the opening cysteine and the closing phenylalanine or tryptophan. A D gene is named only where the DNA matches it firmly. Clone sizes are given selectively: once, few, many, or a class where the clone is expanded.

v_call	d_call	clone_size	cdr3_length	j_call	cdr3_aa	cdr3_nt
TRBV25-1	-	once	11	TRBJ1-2	CASTGLYGYTF	TGTGCCAGCACAGGACTCTATGGCTACACCTTC
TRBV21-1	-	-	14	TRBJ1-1	CASTQRGRSTEAFF	TGTGCCAGCACCCAAAGGGGAAGGAGCACTGAAGCTTTCTTT
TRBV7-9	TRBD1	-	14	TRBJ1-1	CASSLFRGHPEAFF	TGTGCCAGCAGCCTATTCAGGGGGCATCCTGAAGCTTTCTTT
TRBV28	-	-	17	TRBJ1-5	CASSPEWRGYGNQPQHF	TGTGCCAGCAGTCCCGAGTGGAGGGGATATGGCAATCAGCCCCAGCATTTT
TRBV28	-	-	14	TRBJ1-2	CASSPPGGLSGYTF	TGTGCCAGCAGTCCTCCCGGAGGGCTTAGTGGCTACACCTTC
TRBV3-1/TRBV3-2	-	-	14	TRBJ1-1	CASSPNRAGAAAFF	TGTGCCAGCAGCCCCAATAGGGCAGGGGCGGCAGCTTTCTTT
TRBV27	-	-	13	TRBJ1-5	CASSLVYNQPQHF	TGTGCCAGCAGTCTCGTCTACAATCAGCCCCAGCATTTT
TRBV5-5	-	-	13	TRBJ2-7	CASSPNPAYEQYF	TGTGCCAGCAGCCCCAACCCTGCCTACGAGCAGTACTTC
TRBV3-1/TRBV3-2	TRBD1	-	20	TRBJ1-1	CASSQVTGGARWGEYTEAFF	TGTGCCAGCAGCCAAGTGACAGGGGGCGCGAGATGGGGTGAGTACACTGAAGCTTTCTTT
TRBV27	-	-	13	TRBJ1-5	CASGTESNQPQHF	TGTGCCAGCGGAACTGAGAGCAATCAGCCCCAGCATTTT
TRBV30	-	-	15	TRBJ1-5	CAWSVQGGFGQPQHF	TGTGCCTGGAGTGTACAAGGGGGGTTTGGACAGCCCCAGCATTTT
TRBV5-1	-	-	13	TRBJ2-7	CASSYGGTFEQYF	TGCGCCAGCAGCTACGGCGGAACTTTCGAGCAGTACTTC
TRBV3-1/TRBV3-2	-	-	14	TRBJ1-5	CASSLSTWGQPQHF	TGTGCCAGCAGCCTATCGACATGGGGTCAGCCCCAGCATTTT
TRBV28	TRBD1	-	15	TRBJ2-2	CASSLGTANTGELFF	TGTGCCAGCAGTTTGGGGACAGCCAACACCGGGGAGCTGTTTTTT
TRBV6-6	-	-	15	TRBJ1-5	CASTFGTNSNQPQHF	TGTGCCAGCACCTTCGGGACAAATAGCAATCAGCCCCAGCATTTT
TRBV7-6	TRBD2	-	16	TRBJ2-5	CASSTYLAGGGETQYF	TGTGCCAGCAGCACCTACCTTGCGGGGGGGGGAGAGACCCAGTACTTC
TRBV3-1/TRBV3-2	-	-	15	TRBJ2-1	CASSQGSGPRNEQFF	TGTGCCAGCAGCCAAGGCAGCGGGCCCAGGAATGAGCAGTTCTTC
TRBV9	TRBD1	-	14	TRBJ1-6	CASSARQGNSPLHF	TGTGCCAGCAGCGCCCGACAGGGAAATTCACCCCTCCACTTT
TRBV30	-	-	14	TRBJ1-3	CASSGESSGNTIYF	TGTGCCTCCTCGGGGGAGAGCTCTGGAAACACCATATATTTT
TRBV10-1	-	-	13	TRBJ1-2	CASSDRGGYGYTF	TGCGCCAGCAGTGATCGGGGAGGGTATGGCTACACCTTC
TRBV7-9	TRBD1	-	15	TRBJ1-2	CASSFLPGQGAGYTF	TGTGCCAGCAGCTTCCTGCCGGGACAGGGGGCTGGCTACACCTTC
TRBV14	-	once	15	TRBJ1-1	CASSQARGPLTEAFF	TGTGCCAGCAGCCAAGCCAGGGGACCCTTAACTGAAGCTTTCTTT
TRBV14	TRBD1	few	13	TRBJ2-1	CATRQGAYNEQFF	TGTGCCACGCGACAGGGCGCCTACAATGAGCAGTTCTTC
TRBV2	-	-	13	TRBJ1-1	CASRRQTNTEAFF	TGTGCCAGCAGAAGGCAGACGAACACTGAAGCTTTCTTT
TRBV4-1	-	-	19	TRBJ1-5	CASSQDLDAGRLTNQPQHF	TGCGCCAGCAGCCAAGATCTGGATGCAGGGAGGCTTACCAATCAGCCCCAGCATTTT
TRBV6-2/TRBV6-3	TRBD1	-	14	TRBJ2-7	CASSWTGRTYEQYF	TGTGCCAGCAGTTGGACAGGGAGAACCTACGAGCAGTACTTC
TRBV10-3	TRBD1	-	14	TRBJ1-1	CASKDRGGNTEAFF	TGTGCCAGTAAGGACAGGGGAGGAAACACTGAAGCTTTCTTT
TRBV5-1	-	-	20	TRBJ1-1	CASSSNLGVYSTGLNTEAFF	TGCGCCAGCAGCTCCAATTTAGGGGTGTACTCAACAGGACTTAACACTGAAGCTTTCTTT
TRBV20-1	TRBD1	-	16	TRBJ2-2	CSASDKDRVGAGELFF	TGCAGTGCTAGTGACAAGGACAGGGTGGGCGCCGGGGAGCTGTTTTTT
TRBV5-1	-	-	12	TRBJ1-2	CATRDSGYGYTF	TGCGCCACCCGGGACTCAGGCTATGGCTACACCTTC
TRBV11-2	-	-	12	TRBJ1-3	CASSLRGNTIYF	TGTGCCAGCAGCTTACGAGGAAACACCATATATTTT
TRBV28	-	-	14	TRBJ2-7	CASSFTGPDYEQYF	TGTGCCAGCAGTTTCACAGGCCCAGACTACGAGCAGTACTTC
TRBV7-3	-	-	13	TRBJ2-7	CASSLTFADEQYF	TGTGCCAGCAGCTTAACGTTCGCGGACGAGCAGTACTTC
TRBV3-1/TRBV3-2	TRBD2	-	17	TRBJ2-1	CASSHLAGGSSYNEQFF	TGTGCCAGCAGCCATTTAGCGGGGGGTAGCTCCTACAATGAGCAGTTCTTC
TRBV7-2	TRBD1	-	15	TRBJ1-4	CASSHLDRVGEKLFF	TGTGCCAGCAGCCACCTGGACAGGGTTGGCGAAAAACTGTTTTTT
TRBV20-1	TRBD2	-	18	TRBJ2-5	CSASPLYTSGGTQETQYF	TGCAGTGCTAGTCCCTTATACACTAGCGGGGGGACCCAAGAGACCCAGTACTTC
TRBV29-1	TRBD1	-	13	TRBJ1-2	CSVAGTAGLGYTF	TGCAGCGTTGCCGGGACAGCAGGTCTAGGCTACACCTTC
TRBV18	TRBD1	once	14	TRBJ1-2	CASSAGQGLFGYTF	TGTGCCAGCTCAGCGGGACAGGGTCTTTTCGGCTACACCTTC
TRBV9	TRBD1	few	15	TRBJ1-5	CASSAGQGDNQPQHF	TGTGCCAGCAGCGCGGGACAGGGGGACAATCAGCCCCAGCATTTT
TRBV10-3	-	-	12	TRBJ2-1	CAINDYGTQQFF	TGTGCCATCAATGACTACGGGACCCAGCAGTTCTTC
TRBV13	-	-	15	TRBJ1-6	CASSLGRQDNSPLHF	TGTGCCAGCAGCTTAGGTCGACAGGATAATTCACCCCTCCACTTT
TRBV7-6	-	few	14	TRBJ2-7	CASSQWTGLYEQYF	TGTGCCAGCAGCCAATGGACCGGCCTTTACGAGCAGTACTTC
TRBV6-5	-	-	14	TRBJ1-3	CASSREAQRNTIYF	TGTGCCAGCAGTAGAGAGGCTCAAAGAAACACCATATATTTT